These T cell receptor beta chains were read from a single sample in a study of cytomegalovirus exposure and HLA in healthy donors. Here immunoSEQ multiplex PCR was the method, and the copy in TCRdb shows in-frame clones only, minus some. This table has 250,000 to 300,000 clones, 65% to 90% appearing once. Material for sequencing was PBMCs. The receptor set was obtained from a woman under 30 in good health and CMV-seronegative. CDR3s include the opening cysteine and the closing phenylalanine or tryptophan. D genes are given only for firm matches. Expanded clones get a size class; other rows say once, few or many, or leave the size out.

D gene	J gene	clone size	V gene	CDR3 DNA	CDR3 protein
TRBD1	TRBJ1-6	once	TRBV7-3	TGTGCCAGCAGCTTCAGGGGGCATAATTCACCCCTCCACTTT	CASSFRGHNSPLHF
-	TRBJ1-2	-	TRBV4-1	TGCGCCAGCAGCCCGAAACGTACTAGTCCCTACACCTTC	CASSPKRTSPYTF
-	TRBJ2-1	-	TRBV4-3	TGCGCCAGCAGCCCCTCAAGGCAGGGGTTCGGGGACAATGAGCAGTTCTTC	CASSPSRQGFGDNEQFF
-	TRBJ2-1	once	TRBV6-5	TGTGCCAGCAGTTACGGCGCGGGGTCCTACAATGAGCAGTTCTTC	CASSYGAGSYNEQFF
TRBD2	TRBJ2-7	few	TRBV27	TGTGCCAGCAGAGCCGGGACTAGCGGTTCCTACGAGCAGTACTTC	CASRAGTSGSYEQYF
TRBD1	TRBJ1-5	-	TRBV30	TGTGCCTGGAGTGCAGGACAGGGTTATCAGCCCCAGCATTTT	CAWSAGQGYQPQHF
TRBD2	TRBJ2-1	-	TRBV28	TGTGCCAGCAGTTTGGAGACTAGCGGGAGGTACAATGAGCAGTTCTTC	CASSLETSGRYNEQFF
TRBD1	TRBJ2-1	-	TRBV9	TGTGCCAGCAGCGCGCCTCGGACAGGCTATGAGCAGTTCTTC	CASSAPRTGYEQFF
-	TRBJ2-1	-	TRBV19	TGTGCCAGTAGTATAACGGGAGAGGGGGCTGAGCAGTTCTTC	CASSITGEGAEQFF
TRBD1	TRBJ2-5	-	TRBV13	TGTGCCAGCAGCGGACAGGGGCGGGAGACCCAGTACTTC	CASSGQGRETQYF
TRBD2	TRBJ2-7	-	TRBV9	TGTGCCAGCAGCGTGGGGGGGACCGCTGGGGCCGAGCAGTACTTC	CASSVGGTAGAEQYF
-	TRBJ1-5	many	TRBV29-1	TGCAGCGTGGGCCGCGCCCACAATCAGCCCCAGCATTTT	CSVGRAHNQPQHF
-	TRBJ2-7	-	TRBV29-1	TGCAGCGTTAGGTCGGAGAACTACGAGCAGTACTTC	CSVRSENYEQYF
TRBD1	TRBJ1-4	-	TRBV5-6	TGTGCCAGCAGCGCTACACGCTCAGGGGGCTGGGCTAATGAAAAACTGTTTTTT	CASSATRSGGWANEKLFF
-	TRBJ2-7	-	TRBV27	TGTGCCAGTGGGGGGGAGCAGTACTTC	CASGGEQYF
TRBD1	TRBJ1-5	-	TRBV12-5	TGTGCTAGTGGCCTCGACAGGGGGTCGAGCAATCAGCCCCAGCATTTT	CASGLDRGSSNQPQHF
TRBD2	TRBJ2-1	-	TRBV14	TGTGCCAGCAGCCACCCCGTGGGTGGCGGGGGCTCCTACAATGAGCAGTTCTTC	CASSHPVGGGGSYNEQFF